This T cell receptor (beta chain) was found in a study of spatial heterogeneity in lung cancer. For the study at large: There were 72 donors, all of them untreated patients with early-stage non-small cell lung cancer. On average, each unique TCR and UMI combination appeared more than ten times in raw reads. Study outcomes and limitations: More often at tumor resection than at routine follow-up, ubiquitous expanded tumor TCRs were detected in the blood.

This clonotype was observed many times. The target antigen is unknown. As for time point: blood at routine non-recurrence follow-up after resection. The input material, whole RNA from tumor, nontumor lung or frozen PBMC, was sequenced unsorted. Unmatched junction bases numbered 7, after V lost 8 bases and J lost 5 bases. CDR1 and CDR2 (germline): MNHNS, SASEGT. This CDR3 comprises 14 residues. TCR cDNA molecules each had a unique molecular identifier. TCRdb reprocessed the 5' RACE reads with MiXCR, giving one entry per CDR3 protein. Here the sample spans 51,000 or so distinct CDR3 sequences, about 7.4% being singletons.

This sequence was found in a female donor with early-stage non-small cell lung cancer. J is TRBJ2-2 and V is TRBV6-1, with TRBD2 matching over 8 bases. The sample consisted of PBMCs, taken at follow-up. The chain's CDR3 is CASSRSGGTGELFF. For the CDR3, the DNA is TGTGCCAGCTCGAGGAGCGGGGGTACCGGGGAGCTGTTTTTT.